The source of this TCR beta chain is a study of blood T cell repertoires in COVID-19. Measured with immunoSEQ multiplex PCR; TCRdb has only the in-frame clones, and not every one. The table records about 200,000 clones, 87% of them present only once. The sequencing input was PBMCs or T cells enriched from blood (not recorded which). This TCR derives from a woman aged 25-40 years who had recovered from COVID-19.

This chain's CDR3 is CASSSTQGAGANVLTF. For the CDR3, the DNA is TGTGCCAGCAGCTCAACCCAGGGGGCTGGGGCCAACGTCCTGACTTTC. The chain links TRBV5-8 to TRBJ2-6, with 7 positions matching TRBD1. CDR3 size: 16 residues. J lost 2 bases, V lost 3 bases, and 5 bases had no gene match. Germline V gene sequence: CDR1 SGHTS, CDR2 YDEGEE.